The sample holds many counts of the clone carrying this TCR beta chain. This specimen comes from a study of Graves' ophthalmopathy and Graves' hyperthyroidism. Beta-chain TCR CDR3 regions were amplified from RNA transcripts. The library came from an HTBI-primed first-round RT-PCR and a second-round multiplex PCR. TCRdb called the multiplex PCR reads again in MiXCR, with one record for every CDR3 protein. The sample lists approximately 410,000 distinct CDR3 sequences, roughly 14% occurring once. Germline lookup yields CDR1 MNHEY and CDR2 SVGAGI. This CDR3 is built from 15 residues. The V end was cut by 4 bases, the J end by 8 bases, with 20 bases between.

Sequenced input: peripheral blood. V is TRBV6-5 and J is TRBJ1-2; possibly TRBD1 for D (6 bases). The TCR originated in a woman aged 18 to 35 with stable Graves' hyperthyroidism. The CDR3 loop reads CASSSIGGETTGYTF. Written as DNA, the CDR3 is TGTGCCAGCAGTTCCATCGGGGGCGAAACAACAGGCTACACCTTC.